Shown below are 8 T cell receptor beta chains from a single sample sequenced in a study of blood T cells in healthy people across ages. PCR was performed a second time for roughly 7 to 11 cycles using a sample-barcoded 5' primer and a J-beta primer mix. TCRdb reprocessed the 5' RACE reads via MiXCR and lists one record per CDR3 protein. The repertoire holds more than 700,000 distinct CDR3 sequences, with about 45% as singletons. What was sequenced was blood. The receptors come from a man older than 75 in good health.

This clonotype was seen more than once but under ten times. The rearrangement joins TRBV28 to TRBJ2-3, with D possibly TRBD2 on 6 matching bases. Germline CDR1 and CDR2: MDHEN and SYDVKM. The CDR3 runs to 13 residues. Trimming took off 10 bases at V and 0 bases at J, with 11 bases between the two ends. The CDR3 loop reads CAIAGSSTDTQYF. CDR3 coding DNA: TGTGCCATCGCGGGATCCAGCACAGATACGCAGTATTTT.

On this clonotype: Germline and junction disagree at one end, which may indicate a read error. This chain links TRBV30 with TRBJ2-5; maybe TRBD2 (6 bases). Germline V CDR1 and CDR2: GTSNPN, SVGIG (reference sequence). The CDR3 is 15 amino acids. The CDR3 DNA sequence: TGTGCCTGGAGCGTACGAGGACTACAGCAAGAGACCCTGTACTTC. Translation: CAWSVRGLQQETLYF.

This clonotype was recorded a few times. J is TRBJ2-7 and V is TRBV28; D is unclear. This CDR3 is 12 amino acids long. V shed 8 bases and J shed 4 bases, with 12 bases lying between them. Germline V gene sequence: CDR1 MDHEN, CDR2 SYDVKM. Here the CDR3 reads CASETAAYEQYF. CDR3 nucleotide sequence: TGTGCCAGCGAAACGGCGGCATACGAGCAGTACTTC. Looking up the rest from reference TRBV28 and TRBJ2-7 gives the full variable domain: DVKVTQSSRYLVKRTGEKVFLECVQDMDHENMFWYRQDPGLGLRLIYFSYDVKMKEKGDIPEGYSVSREKKERFSLILESASTNQTSMYLCASETAAYEQYFGPGTRLTVT.

The chain is built from TRBV2 and TRBJ2-1, with D unresolved. The germline V gene has CDR1 SNHLY and CDR2 FYNNEI. Trimming took off 4 bases at V and 8 bases at J, with 9 bases between the two ends. The CDR3 has 12 residues. CDR3: CASSGDSDEQFF. The CDR3 nucleotides read TGTGCCAGCAGTGGAGACTCAGATGAGCAGTTCTTC.

As concerns this clonotype: A much larger clone lies a single base off, so this may be a read error. V is TRBV20-1 and J is TRBJ2-5, with D tentatively TRBD1 (6 bases). The CDR3 runs to 11 residues. Germline CDR1 is DFQATT and CDR2 is SNEGSKA (reference sequence). CDR3 sequence: CGGGQQETQYF. The CDR3 nucleotides read TGCGGTGGCGGACAGCAAGAGACCCAGTACTTC.

This clonotype was seen only a few times. This sequence joins TRBV5-1 and TRBJ2-5; 8 bases agree with TRBD1. The CDR3 spans 16 residues. V shed 2 bases and J 2 bases; nucleotides not matched to a gene: 8. In germline, CDR1 is SGHRS, CDR2 YFSETQ. CDR3 region: CASSFGGRQGQETQYF. Here the CDR3 DNA reads TGCGCCAGCAGCTTTGGGGGAAGACAGGGGCAAGAGACCCAGTACTTC.

This clonotype was seen a few times. A much more abundant neighbour one base away suggests this may be a read error. The rearrangement links TRBV7-2 to TRBJ2-7; the D is unclear. The germline V gene encodes CDR1 SGHTA and CDR2 FQGNSA. The CDR3 is made up of 12 amino acids. The germline V and J ends were trimmed by 4 bases and 0 bases, with 4 bases remaining between them. This chain's CDR3 is CASSWSSYEQYF. The CDR3, as DNA: TGTGCCAGCAGCTGGAGCTCCTACGAGCAGTACTTC.

This clonotype was found once. V gene TRBV28 combines with J gene TRBJ1-6; D unresolved. Germline loops: CDR1 MDHEN, CDR2 SYDVKM. This CDR3 has 13 amino acids. V was pared by 1 base and J by 9 bases, with 7 bases between. CDR3 nucleotides: TGTGCCAGCAGTTTATCCAGACTTTCACCCCTCCACTTT. It translates to CASSLSRLSPLHF.